Shown below are 18 T cell receptor gamma chains from a single sample sequenced in a study of Vδ1+ human thymocytes. Study observations and caveats: In the thymus, TRG and TRD repertoires looked highly polyclonal with Gaussian CDR3 lengths.

Extracted RNA was reverse transcribed into cDNA. Pooled V-gene forward primers with one constant-region reverse primer generated the CDR3 amplicons by multiplex PCR. TCRdb reapplied CATT to the multiplex PCR reads. The repertoire holds roughly 24,000 gamma-chain clones, with approximately 14% as singletons. These receptors have no identified antigens. Sequences were obtained from Vdelta1+ gamma-delta thymocytes from the thymus. Subset indicated: FACS-sorted CD3+ TCRalphabeta- TCRVdelta1+ TCRVdelta2- thymocytes. These TCRs come from a child in the first two years of life who had congenital heart surgery.

The J gene is TRGJ1 or TRGJ2, the V gene TRGV4. CDR3 size: 14 residues. Trimming removed 6 bases from V and 1 base from J; junction bases left unmatched: 9. Germline assignment: CDR1 EGSTGY and CDR2 YDSYTSSV. CDR3 in amino acids: CATWIRLNYYKKLF. The CDR3 coding sequence is TGTGCCACCTGGATACGCTTAAATTATTATAAGAAACTCTTT.

By frequency in the sample, this clone is medium-sized. The chain uses TRGV9 and TRGJ1 or TRGJ2. The V gene's germline CDR1 is GITISATS and CDR2 ISYDGTV (reference sequence). This CDR3 spans 14 amino acids. V shed 0 bases and J 2 bases; nucleotides not matched to a gene: 4. The CDR3 nucleotides read TGTGCCTTGTGGGAGGTGATGGATTATTATAAGAAACTCTTT. Translation gives CALWEVMDYYKKLF.

This clone turned up a few times. The J gene is TRGJ1 or TRGJ2, the V gene TRGV9. V was clipped by 12 bases and J by 11 bases; unmatched bases: 19. Germline lookup yields CDR1 GITISATS and CDR2 ISYDGTV (reference sequence). This CDR3 contains 12 residues. Here the CDR3 DNA reads TGTGCCGGTAAATTCAAGGGCCCTGAGAAACTCTTT. As protein: CAGKFKGPEKLF.

For this clone: Within the sample, other DNA sequences also encode this same CDR3. The V call is TRGV2, the J call TRGJ1 or TRGJ2. Germline CDR1 EGSNGY, CDR2 YDSYNSKV. After removal of 0 bases from V and 3 bases from J, the junction contained 5 bases not matched to a gene. The CDR3 is 14 residues long. The DNA for the CDR3 is TGTGCCACCTGGGACGGGCGACTTTATTATAAGAAACTCTTT. Encoded protein: CATWDGRLYYKKLF.

This clone was found a few times. The chain has TRGV4 and TRGJP2. This CDR3 contains 14 residues. The germline V gene encodes CDR1 EGSTGY and CDR2 YDSYTSSV. The junction had 10 bases not matched to a gene; V was cut back by 6 bases and J by 6 bases. The CDR3 is CATWNVPGDWIKTF. The CDR3 region has the DNA TGTGCCACCTGGAATGTTCCGGGTGATTGGATCAAGACGTTT.

As concerns this clone: This specimen includes other DNA sequences encoding the same CDR3. This sequence joins TRGV9 and TRGJP1. J was trimmed by 3 bases and V by 0 bases; bases with no gene match: 4. CDR1 GITISATS and CDR2 ISYDGTV come from the germline V gene (reference sequence). The CDR3 runs to 15 residues. The CDR3 DNA is TGTGCCTTGTGGGAGGTGCGGTCCACTGGTTGGTTCAAGATATTT. The encoded protein is CALWEVRSTGWFKIF.

This clone has more than one count but fewer than ten. A much larger clone lies a single base off, so this may be a read error. The V and J genes are TRGV4 and TRGJ1 or TRGJ2. V trimming: 5 bases; J trimming: 3 bases; junction bases outside the gene matches: 4. The length of the CDR3 is 12 residues. Germline V gene lookup returns CDR1 EGSTGY and CDR2 YDSYTSSV. The DNA of the CDR3 is TGTGCCACCTGGGGCTCTTATTATAAGAAACTCTTT. It is translated as CATWGSYYKKLF.

The J gene is TRGJ1 or TRGJ2, the V gene TRGV3. With V trimmed by 1 base and J by 0 bases, 9 bases remained unmatched. This CDR3 has 16 amino acids. The germline CDR1 and CDR2 sequences are VTNTFY and YDVSTARD (reference sequence). For the CDR3, the DNA is TGTGCCACCTGGGACAGCCCAATCGCGAATTATTATAAGAAACTCTTT. Amino acids: CATWDSPIANYYKKLF.

This rearrangement joins TRGV8 to TRGJ1 or TRGJ2. The ends lost 5 bases at V and 3 bases at J; junction bases unmatched: 13. The CDR3 contains 15 residues. CDR1 is VENAVY, CDR2 YDSYNSRV, per germline. CDR3 sequence: CATWVQNSSYYKKLF. DNA of the CDR3: TGTGCCACCTGGGTCCAAAATTCATCTTATTATAAGAAACTCTTT.

The J gene is TRGJ1 or TRGJ2, the V gene TRGV4. Trimming took 6 bases from V and 0 from J; bases not matched to a gene: 5. There are 13 residues in the CDR3. Germline CDR1 reads EGSTGY; CDR2 reads YDSYTSSV. This CDR3 reads CATWSSNYYKKLF. CDR3 DNA sequence: TGTGCCACCTGGAGCTCGAATTATTATAAGAAACTCTTT.

The J gene is TRGJ1 or TRGJ2, the V gene TRGV8. The CDR3 loop spans 11 amino acids. J gave up 12 bases and V 4 bases, and 9 bases lay outside the gene matches. CDR1 and CDR2 (germline): VENAVY, YDSYNSRV. The CDR3 is CATWDVHGKLF. As DNA, the CDR3 is TGTGCCACCTGGGACGTTCATGGGAAACTCTTT.

This clone was detected a few times. The chain uses TRGV5 and TRGJ1 or TRGJ2. The CDR3 contains 12 residues. The V gene's germline CDR1 is VINAFY and CDR2 YDVSNSKD. Trimming cost V 6 bases and J 3 bases; bases outside gene matches: 5. The CDR3 bases are TGTGCCACCTGGACGCCTTATTATAAGAAACTCTTT. Its translation: CATWTPYYKKLF.

This clone appeared a few times. The junction does not match germline at one end; this may be a read error. The same CDR3 arises from other DNA sequences in this sample as well. This rearrangement joins TRGV4 to TRGJ1 or TRGJ2. The germline V gene encodes CDR1 EGSTGY and CDR2 YDSYTSSV. The length of the CDR3 is 13 residues. CDR3 in DNA: TGTGCCACCTGGAATGGGCCAGGATATAAGAAACTCTTT. It is translated as CATWNGPGYKKLF.

The V gene is TRGV9, the J gene TRGJ1 or TRGJ2. The CDR3 length is 14 residues. Trimming took 4 bases from V and 0 from J; bases not matched to a gene: 6. Germline lookup yields CDR1 GITISATS and CDR2 ISYDGTV (reference sequence). The CDR3 reads CALWDGKNYYKKLF. CDR3 bases: TGTGCCTTGTGGGACGGAAAGAATTATTATAAGAAACTCTTT.

Concerning this clone: The sample holds other DNA sequences that translate to the same CDR3. The chain combines TRGV8 with TRGJ1 or TRGJ2. V shed 1 base and J 0 bases; nucleotides not matched to a gene: 3. Germline V gene sequence: CDR1 VENAVY, CDR2 YDSYNSRV. The CDR3 consists of 14 residues. CDR3 residues: CATWDSRNYYKKLF. For the CDR3, the DNA is TGTGCCACCTGGGATAGTAGGAATTATTATAAGAAACTCTTT.

V gene TRGV9 combines with J gene TRGJ1 or TRGJ2. CDR3 length: 13 residues. Germline assignment: CDR1 GITISATS and CDR2 ISYDGTV (reference sequence). Losses at the gene ends were 0 bases for V and 8 bases for J; bases not matched to a gene: 7. For the CDR3, the DNA is TGTGCCTTGTGGGAGGTGCCGGGGGATAAGAAACTCTTT. The encoded protein is CALWEVPGDKKLF.

In regard to this clone: This may come from a read error, since a much larger clone is one base off. The chain couples TRGV5 to TRGJ1 or TRGJ2. V lost 0 bases, J lost 4 bases, and 6 bases stayed unmatched. The germline V gene encodes CDR1 VINAFY and CDR2 YDVSNSKD. This CDR3 spans 14 amino acids. CDR3 amino acids: CATWDRLGYYKKLF. CDR3 DNA sequence: TGTGCCACCTGGGACAGGCTGGGGTATTATAAGAAACTCTTT.

In its sample, this clone is medium-sized. This sample includes further DNA sequences coding for the same CDR3. The chain links TRGV5 to TRGJ1 or TRGJ2. With V trimmed by 0 bases and J by 1 base, 3 bases remained unmatched. The germline CDR1 and CDR2 sequences are VINAFY and YDVSNSKD. The CDR3 loop spans 14 amino acids. CDR3 loop: CATWDRPNYYKKLF. The DNA for the CDR3 is TGTGCCACCTGGGACAGGCCCAATTATTATAAGAAACTCTTT.